The T cell receptor beta chain described here comes from a study of CD8+ T cells in alopecia areata. Study information: Once tofacitinib had been taken for 6 to 18 months, 6 months off drug followed.

This clone has only a few counts. CDR3 length equals 13 residues. Per germline, CDR1 SGHAT and CDR2 FQDESV (reference sequence). V lost 4 bases to trimming and J lost 9 bases, with 12 bases between them. Specified treatment: oral pan-JAK inhibitor, 5-10 mg twice daily. RNA extraction was followed by reverse transcription into cDNA, which acted as the sequencing template. Assay used: immunoSEQ multiplex PCR; TCRdb lists only in-frame clones, some missing. The sample shows about 120,000 clones, more than 45% of them seen only once. The source was CD4+ T cells sorted from blood, collected at week 4, from a patient treated with tofacitinib. This receptor was taken from a human donor with alopecia areata. The chain combines TRBV11-1 with TRBJ2-2, with unresolved D. The CDR3 DNA follows: TGTGCCAGCAGCTCCCCAGAGGTCCGGGAGCTGTTTTTT. Residues: CASSSPEVRELFF.